The T cell receptor beta chain described here comes from a study of early T cells in non-severe SARS-CoV-2 infection (dated by TCRdb to 2020 to 2022). Context from the whole study: Because TCR sequencing relied on bulk RNA taken from unsorted whole blood, pairing of alpha and beta chains was not possible. Study-wide conclusions, independent of this receptor: Matching against VDJdb was skewed toward anti-spike CD8 responses, likely underestimated virus-specific expansions, and missed private and CD4 specificities.

Worth noting for this clonotype: Its antigen remains undetermined. Qualities for individual bases were not recorded, and no much larger clone is one base off.

Libraries came from 5' RACE. Sequencer: NextSeq 500. To correct for sequencing error and PCR bias, the TCR library protocol tagged individual cDNA molecules with unique molecular identifiers. TCR alpha and beta chains were both sequenced, and the abundances of alpha and beta sequences in each sample were closely correlated with each other. Regarding the original processing steps: V gene, J gene and CDR3 annotation of TCR sequences was performed with Decombinator V4. Expanded TCRs were defined as changing significantly between any two time points under a Poisson model with p below 0.0001. TCR abundances were normalised to the total number of TCRs sequenced in each sample and reported as counts per million. TRAV1-2 paired with TRAJ12, TRAJ20 or TRAJ33 defined MAIT TCRs, while TRAV10 paired with TRAJ18 defined iNKT TCRs. VDJdb, accessed 1 November 2021, was searched for CMV, EBV and SARS-CoV-2 annotated TCRs, with TCRs annotated for multiple antigens excluded. TCRdb handled the public reads itself, with Q25 trimming in fastp and clone calling in MiXCR, and kept productive beta chains. When rows share a CDR3 protein, they turn into one entry using the most common DNA and genes. The V and J calls and clone size come from TCRdb's table, not from the authors' own analysis. For this sample there are around 80,000 distinct CDR3 sequences; roughly 15% appear just once. Of the sample, about 1.5% falls within the top ten clones.

Set within a cohort of healthcare workers in London, UK, this nested case-control study involved weekly PCR testing of nasopharyngeal swabs along with blood sampling. Healthcare workers were enrolled in the week of the UK lockdown, from 23 to 31 March 2020, and were followed every week for up to roughly 16 weeks. The CDR3 has 17 amino acids, counting the end cysteine and phenylalanine. The entry retains the CDR3 DNA only, 51 bases that are in frame from base 1. Between the V and J ends, shortened by 2 bases and 5 bases respectively, the junction contains 20 bases. According to the germline V gene, CDR1 reads LGHNA and CDR2 reads YSLEER.

Recombination joined TRBV4-3 with TRBJ2-3; TRBD1 is a possible D gene, resting on 6 matching bases. The source is an adult who was a healthcare worker with PCR-confirmed SARS-CoV-2 infection or an uninfected control (not recorded which). The specimen sequenced was whole blood. The bases are TGCGCCAGCAGCCAATGGTCAGGGGCCTTCTGGGGAGATACGCAGTATTTT. It encodes CASSQWSGAFWGDTQYF.